These 30 T cell receptor beta chains share one sample of origin, sequenced in a study of blood T cell repertoires in COVID-19. TCRdb's copy holds only in-frame clones and misses some; the assay was immunoSEQ multiplex PCR. The top ten clones hold around 11% of a sample with fewer than 110,000 clones, 84% of them seen once. The sample was peripheral blood. These receptors originate from a human donor in a cohort sampled during active COVID-19.

The chain is built from TRBV6-2 or TRBV6-3 and TRBJ2-2, with TRBD2 as a possible D gene (5 bases). The germline V and J ends were trimmed by 2 bases and 7 bases, with 11 bases remaining between them. CDR1 and CDR2 (germline): MNHEY, SVGEGT. The CDR3 extends over 14 amino acids. The CDR3 DNA reads as TGTGCCAGCAGTTACAGCGGAGGCGGCGGGGAGCTGTTTTTT. Protein sequence: CASSYSGGGGELFF.

The gene calls are TRBV7-6 and TRBJ2-5, with TRBD1 as a possible D gene (6 bases). Trimming shortened V by 3 bases and J by 0 bases, and 8 bases separated the two germline ends. Germline V gene sequence: CDR1 SGHVS, CDR2 FNYEAQ. This CDR3 contains 14 residues. As DNA, the CDR3 is TGTGCCAGCAGCTTGACAGGCAACCAAGAGACCCAGTACTTC. It yields the protein CASSLTGNQETQYF.

The rearrangement links TRBV2 to TRBJ1-2; 7 bases match TRBD1. The V segment lost 6 bases and the J segment 4 bases; nucleotides outside the gene matches: 8. The CDR3 totals 14 residues. The germline gives CDR1 SNHLY, CDR2 FYNNEI. CDR3 region: CASSPAGQIYGYTF. In nucleotides, the CDR3 is TGTGCCAGCAGCCCCGCGGGACAGATCTATGGCTACACCTTC.

The chain is built from TRBV6-5 and TRBJ1-5; D remains ambiguous. Germline V CDR1 and CDR2: MNHEY, SVGAGI. This CDR3 has 15 amino acids. V gave up 6 bases and J gave up 2 bases, with 14 bases separating them. CDR3 protein: CASRPAAGGNQPQHF. Written as DNA, the CDR3 is TGTGCCAGCAGACCAGCCGCGGGAGGCAATCAGCCCCAGCATTTT.

The V gene is TRBV18, the J gene TRBJ1-4; D gene unclear. V shed 1 base and J shed 7 bases, with 10 bases lying between them. Germline CDR1 is KGHSH and CDR2 is LQKENI. This CDR3 has 14 amino acids. CDR3 loop: CASSPRQVGEKLFF. The CDR3, as DNA: TGTGCCAGCTCACCACGCCAGGTCGGTGAAAAACTGTTTTTT.

This clone appeared once. The chain recombines TRBV9 with TRBJ2-1, with 7 positions matching TRBD2. The germline CDR1 and CDR2 sequences are SGDLS and YYNGEE. The trim removed 2 bases at V and 7 bases at J, leaving 6 bases unmatched. The CDR3 loop spans 14 amino acids. The CDR3 protein is CASSVSGAGNEQFF. The DNA for the CDR3 is TGTGCCAGCAGCGTGAGCGGGGCGGGTAATGAGCAGTTCTTC.

The rearrangement joins TRBV19 to TRBJ1-6; D not resolved. This CDR3 is built from 13 residues. Looked up from germline, CDR1 is LNHDA and CDR2 is SQIVND (reference sequence). The V gene lost 3 bases and the J gene lost 6 bases, with 6 bases spanning the gap. CDR3 DNA sequence: TGTGCCAGTAGTATCGGTTCTAATTCACCCCTCCACTTT. It specifies CASSIGSNSPLHF.

The chain joins TRBV5-1 to TRBJ2-7, with D possibly being TRBD1 (5 bases). Trimming pared 4 bases from V and 2 bases from J, leaving 16 bases between. The length of the CDR3 is 15 residues. Germline V gene data show CDR1 as SGHRS and CDR2 as YFSETQ. CDR3 DNA sequence: TGCGCCAGCAGCGCGGTGGGTCAGGGTACCTACGAGCAGTACTTC. Protein sequence: CASSAVGQGTYEQYF. Full variable domain (outside the CDR3, taken from reference TRBV5-1 and TRBJ2-7): KAGVTQTPRYLIKTRGQQVTLSCSPISGHRSVSWYQQTPGQGLQFLFEYFSETQRNKGNFPGRFSGRQFSNSRSEMNVSTLELGDSALYLCASSAVGQGTYEQYFGPGTRLTVT.

The V and J genes are TRBV2 and TRBJ1-1; D gene uncertain. Trimming pared 6 bases from V and 2 bases from J, leaving 7 bases between. The CDR3 runs to 12 residues. The germline CDR1 and CDR2 sequences are SNHLY and FYNNEI. CDR3 coding DNA: TGTGCCAGCAGCGTAGAAAACACTGAAGCTTTCTTT. Residues: CASSVENTEAFF.

This sequence joins TRBV11-2 and TRBJ1-3; D remains ambiguous. The germline CDR1 and CDR2 sequences are SGHAT and FQNNGV. CDR3 size: 14 residues. Trimming shortened V by 0 bases and J by 1 base, and 4 bases separated the two germline ends. CDR3 residues: CASSLEASGNTIYF. As DNA, the CDR3 is TGTGCCAGCAGCTTAGAGGCTTCTGGAAACACCATATATTTT.

This sequence joins TRBV7-2 and TRBJ2-1; 7 bases are a match to TRBD2. CDR1 SGHTA and CDR2 FQGNSA come from the germline V gene. This CDR3 is 13 amino acids long. With 0 bases clipped from V and 10 bases from J, the junction kept 3 bases outside the gene matches. The CDR3 DNA sequence: TGTGCCAGCAGCTTAGCGGGCGGGAGCGAGCAGTTCTTC. As protein: CASSLAGGSEQFF.

In this sample, this clone turned up once. The chain combines TRBV5-8 with TRBJ1-4, with D perhaps matching TRBD1 (6 bases). Deletions cut 4 bases from V and 11 bases from J, with 15 bases between. Germline assignment: CDR1 SGHTS and CDR2 YDEGEE. The CDR3 runs 13 residues. Written as DNA, the CDR3 is TGTGCCAGCAGCGCCGGACAGCACGGGAAACTGTTTTTT. It translates to CASSAGQHGKLFF.

Written as DNA, the CDR3 is TGTGCCAGCAGCCAAGAAGCGACAGGGGTGTATTCACCCCTCCACTTT. Protein: CASSQEATGVYSPLHF. This sequence joins TRBV14 and TRBJ1-6; 8 bases are shared with TRBD1. Germline V gene data show CDR1 as SGHDN and CDR2 as FVKESK. The CDR3 runs to 16 residues. Unmatched junction bases numbered 6, after V lost 0 bases and J lost 8 bases.

The table lists this clone with a few counts. Other DNA sequences in this specimen translate into the identical CDR3. The chain carries TRBV5-1 and TRBJ2-1, with unresolved D. Germline loops: CDR1 SGHRS, CDR2 YFSETQ. Trimming removed 0 bases at V and 0 bases at J, with 7 bases between. The CDR3 is made up of 15 amino acids. CDR3 nucleotide sequence: TGCGCCAGCAGCTTGGCTGGCAGCTCCTACAATGAGCAGTTCTTC. Its translation is CASSLAGSSYNEQFF.

This clone was seen once. The chain uses TRBV15 and TRBJ2-4, with D maybe TRBD1 (5 bases). The CDR3 consists of 15 residues. Trimming took off 4 bases at V and 1 base at J, with 11 bases between the two ends. Germline values: CDR1 LNHNV, CDR2 YYDKDF (reference sequence). CDR3 sequence: CATSNVRVAKNIQYF. CDR3 DNA sequence: TGTGCCACCAGCAACGTCAGGGTGGCCAAAAACATTCAGTACTTC.

The V call is TRBV19, the J call TRBJ1-1, with D perhaps TRBD1 (6 bases). The CDR3 is made up of 13 amino acids. V was trimmed by 6 bases and J by 6 bases, leaving 14 bases between them. CDR1 LNHDA and CDR2 SQIVND come from the germline V gene (reference sequence). The CDR3 DNA sequence: TGTGCCAGTAGCCTACAGGGATACGCTGAAGCTTTCTTT. Its translation is CASSLQGYAEAFF.

The CDR3 nucleotides are TGTGCCAGCTCACCACCGGGAGCGGGGGGAAACAATGAGCAGTTCTTC. Its protein is CASSPPGAGGNNEQFF. V usage is TRBV18 and J usage is TRBJ2-1, with 9 nucleotides matching TRBD2. After removal of 0 bases from V and 5 bases from J, the junction contained 5 bases not matched to a gene. Per the germline V gene, CDR1 is KGHSH and CDR2 is LQKENI. This CDR3 region has 16 residues.

This clone was found once. The chain has TRBV5-5 and TRBJ2-7, with 8 bases aligning to TRBD1. After removal of 3 bases from V and 5 bases from J, the junction contained 10 bases not matched to a gene. The CDR3 covers 15 residues. The V gene's germline CDR1 is SGHKS and CDR2 YYEKEE (reference sequence). In nucleotides, the CDR3 is TGTGCCAGCAGCTCGGACAGGGCTGGCCGGGACGAGCAGTACTTC. Its translation: CASSSDRAGRDEQYF.

This sequence joins TRBV6-5 and TRBJ1-2, with D possibly being TRBD1 (5 bases). Looked up from germline, CDR1 is MNHEY and CDR2 is SVGAGI. Trimming cost V 5 bases and J 1 base, with 8 bases left between them. CDR3 length: 13 residues. CDR3 loop: CASSRRDNYGYTF. The CDR3 region has the DNA TGTGCCAGCAGTCGCAGGGATAACTATGGCTACACCTTC.

V is TRBV9 and J is TRBJ1-2; D possibly corresponds to TRBD1 (5 bases). V was pared by 3 bases and J by 4 bases, with 10 bases between. This CDR3 is 13 amino acids long. CDR1 and CDR2 (germline): SGDLS, YYNGEE. In DNA, the CDR3 is TGTGCCAGCAGCGCGGGACTGATCTATGGCTACACCTTC. Translation: CASSAGLIYGYTF.

The J gene is TRBJ1-2, the V gene TRBV27; TRBD1 matches at 8 bases. Per the germline V gene, CDR1 is MNHEY and CDR2 is SMNVEV (reference sequence). The V gene end was trimmed by 0 bases and the J gene end by 6 bases; junction bases not matched to a gene: 3. CDR3 length equals 14 residues. The CDR3 here is CASSLSGQADGYTF. The CDR3 region has the DNA TGTGCCAGCAGTTTATCGGGACAGGCTGATGGCTACACCTTC.

Here the CDR3 DNA reads TGTGCCAGCTCTCAAGGGGGGACAGAAGGAAACACCATATATTTT. It codes for CASSQGGTEGNTIYF. V is TRBV18 and J is TRBJ1-3; TRBD1 aligns across 7 bases. CDR1 is KGHSH, CDR2 LQKENI, per germline. CDR3 length: 15 residues. Unmatched junction bases numbered 9, after V lost 6 bases and J lost 4 bases.

The rearrangement joins TRBV11-3 to TRBJ2-1; 8 bases are a match to TRBD2. V dropped 4 bases and J dropped 7; count of bases not matched to a gene: 9. The germline V gene encodes CDR1 SGHNT and CDR2 YENEEA. The CDR3 runs to 15 residues. CDR3 loop: CASSSGLASGNEQFF. CDR3 nucleotide sequence: TGTGCCAGCAGCTCCGGACTAGCCTCGGGGAATGAGCAGTTCTTC. The full variable domain, completed using reference TRBV11-3 and TRBJ2-1, is EAGVVQSPRYKIIEKKQPVAFWCNPISGHNTLYWYLQNLGQGPELLIRYENEEAVDDSQLPKDRFSAERLKGVDSTLKIQPAELGDSAVYLCASSSGLASGNEQFFGPGTRLTVL.

The chain employs TRBV6-5 and TRBJ1-1; 8 nucleotides match TRBD1. Germline V gene lookup returns CDR1 MNHEY and CDR2 SVGAGI. The V and J ends lost 4 bases and 3 bases, in that order; junction bases with no gene match: 7. The CDR3 spans 15 residues. CDR3 nucleotides: TGTGCCAGCAGTTTGGGCGGACAGGGCTACACTGAAGCTTTCTTT. Protein product: CASSLGGQGYTEAFF.

This clone was seen more than once but under ten times. The rearrangement uses TRBV7-8 and TRBJ1-6; D possibly corresponds to TRBD1 (5 bases). V was shortened by 2 bases and J by 14 bases, with 13 bases between the two germline ends. The CDR3 loop spans 13 amino acids. Per germline, CDR1 SGHVS and CDR2 FQNEAQ. Here the CDR3 reads CASSLRTGGSLHF. CDR3 sequence (DNA): TGTGCCAGCAGCTTACGGACGGGGGGGTCCCTCCACTTT.

The V call is TRBV27, the J call TRBJ2-3; TRBD2 matches at 9 bases. Trimming at V came to 3 bases and at J to 4 bases, leaving 14 bases not matched to a gene. The CDR3 consists of 18 residues. Germline V lookup: CDR1 MNHEY, CDR2 SMNVEV (reference sequence). CDR3 sequence: CASSFFGRASGVADTQYF. In nucleotides, the CDR3 is TGTGCCAGCAGTTTCTTCGGACGGGCTAGCGGGGTAGCAGATACGCAGTATTTT.

The V and J genes are TRBV7-3 and TRBJ1-6, with 8 bases aligning to TRBD1. V trimming: 5 bases; J trimming: 6 bases; junction bases outside the gene matches: 3. The germline CDR1 and CDR2 sequences are SGHTA and FQGTGA. The CDR3 covers 14 residues. Here the CDR3 reads CASSPGQGNSPLHF. The CDR3 DNA is TGTGCCAGCAGCCCCGGACAGGGTAATTCACCCCTCCACTTT. Full variable domain (outside the CDR3, taken from reference TRBV7-3 and TRBJ1-6): GAGVSQTPSNKVTEKGKYVELRCDPISGHTALYWYRQSLGQGPEFLIYFQGTGAADDSGLPNDRFFAVRPEGSVSTLKIQRTERGDSAVYLCASSPGQGNSPLHFGNGTRLTVT.

This clone was seen a few times. V is TRBV27 and J is TRBJ2-6; TRBD1 matches at 7 bases. With V trimmed by 4 bases and J by 4 bases, 7 bases remained unmatched. The CDR3 extends over 16 amino acids. CDR1 and CDR2 from the germline V gene are MNHEY and SMNVEV (reference sequence). The CDR3 DNA reads TGTGCCAGCAGTTCCGCGACAGGGCTCGGGGCCAACGTCCTGACTTTC. Translating gives CASSSATGLGANVLTF. Supplemented by reference TRBV27 and TRBJ2-6, the full variable domain reads EAQVTQNPRYLITVTGKKLTVTCSQNMNHEYMSWYRQDPGLGLRQIYYSMNVEVTDKGDVPEGYKVSRKEKRNFPLILESPSPNQTSLYFCASSSATGLGANVLTFGAGSRLTVL.

CDR3 nucleotides: TGCGCCAGCAGCCAATCCCTCCAGGGGGCCTATGGCTACACCTTC. Amino acid sequence: CASSQSLQGAYGYTF. The genes are TRBV4-3 and TRBJ1-2; 8 bases map to TRBD1. Germline V gene sequence: CDR1 LGHNA, CDR2 YSLEER. The CDR3 spans 15 residues. Losses at the gene ends were 2 bases for V and 4 bases for J; bases not matched to a gene: 6.

This clone was observed a handful of times. The gene calls are TRBV4-3 and TRBJ1-5; 8 bases line up with TRBD1. The length of the CDR3 is 16 residues. Germline lookup yields CDR1 LGHNA and CDR2 YSLEER. V dropped 3 bases and J dropped 4; count of bases not matched to a gene: 8. The CDR3 nucleotides read TGCGCCAGCAGCCAGCAGGCGCAGGGGGCGAATCAGCCCCAGCATTTT. This codes for CASSQQAQGANQPQHF.